This T cell receptor (beta chain) is from a study of T cell responses to AZD1222 COVID-19 vaccine. About this clone itself: Antigen unknown.

Study-level points and caveats: Spike-specific TCR breadth and depth went up after people got two AZD1222 doses. Just a handful of AZD1222 recipients tested seropositive at baseline. The donor cohort was predominantly white British with a female majority, and clonal diversity may have been underestimated.

Germline V lookup: CDR1 SEHNR, CDR2 FQNEAQ (reference sequence). This CDR3 has 16 amino acids. Trimming pared 1 base from V and 0 bases from J, leaving 9 bases between. The repertoire was sequenced with immunoSEQ multiplex PCR; TCRdb's copy has only in-frame clones and lacks some. The top ten hold roughly 5.5% of the sample, which has 150,000 to 200,000 clones, roughly 92% seen once. The chain is built from TRBV7-9 and TRBJ2-2; D is unresolved. Sequenced here: peripheral blood, sampled 28 days after the second AZD1222 dose. The clonotype comes from an adult who received the AZD1222 COVID-19 vaccine. The CDR3 DNA sequence: TGTGCCAGCAGCTTAGAATTCGGCGCGAACACCGGGGAGCTGTTTTTT. This gives the protein CASSLEFGANTGELFF.